These 15 T cell receptor beta chains were all obtained from the same sample, sequenced in a study of T cells expressing NK-cell markers. TCRdb reprocessed the 5' RACE reads; each CDR3 protein has one entry and no DNA is given. Its table records about 170,000 distinct CDR3 sequences. Sequencing was done on a sample of blood T cells: a sorted CD56 or NKG2C T cell subset, CD4+ or CD8+ T cells, or bulk PBMC T cells (not recorded which). Receptors were obtained from a man aged 18-75 years in good health.

The rearrangement uses TRBV20-1 and TRBJ2-2; TCRdb's D call of TRBD1 is untestable without DNA. The germline V gene encodes CDR1 DFQATT and CDR2 SNEGSKA (reference sequence). The CDR3 is 15 amino acids. This chain's CDR3 is CRTGQETGLTGELFF.

The J gene is TRBJ1-1, the V gene TRBV7-9. CDR3 size: 15 residues. Germline CDR1 reads SEHNR; CDR2 reads FQNEAQ (reference sequence). The CDR3 here is CASSGRDPREPEAFF.

The J gene is TRBJ1-5, the V gene TRBV27. The CDR3 loop spans 15 amino acids. CDR1 and CDR2 (germline): MNHEY, SMNVEV (reference sequence). This CDR3 reads CASKPGLLSNQPQHF.

The V gene is TRBV28, the J gene TRBJ1-2; TCRdb designates TRBD1, a call that cannot be tested without DNA. The CDR3 totals 18 residues. Germline loops: CDR1 MDHEN, CDR2 SYDVKM. CDR3 sequence: CASSSWGGVASANYGYTF.

Here the CDR3 reads CSAHAFQRDLGDEQFF. This chain joins TRBV20-1 and TRBJ2-1; TCRdb picks TRBD2, but there is no DNA to check that call. CDR1 and CDR2 from the germline V gene are DFQATT and SNEGSKA (reference sequence). This CDR3 is built from 16 residues.

J is TRBJ2-1 and V is TRBV27; the D call of TRBD1 rests on TCRdb alone, since no DNA is present to check it. The CDR3 sequence is 17 residues long. Germline CDR1 MNHEY, CDR2 SMNVEV (reference sequence). The CDR3 loop is CASSFLTGTGPHNEQFF.

This chain links TRBV6-2 or TRBV6-3 with TRBJ2-7; TCRdb reports TRBD1, a call that lacks DNA to check it against. Germline loops: CDR1 MNHEY, CDR2 SVGEGT. The CDR3 runs to 18 residues. CDR3 region: CASSSLAQGSFLSYEQYF.

V usage is TRBV5-1 and J usage is TRBJ1-1. Germline loops: CDR1 SGHRS, CDR2 YFSETQ. This CDR3 region has 13 residues. This CDR3 reads CASSRSLDTEAFF. Together with reference TRBV5-1 and TRBJ1-1, the CDR3 gives the full variable domain: KAGVTQTPRYLIKTRGQQVTLSCSPISGHRSVSWYQQTPGQGLQFLFEYFSETQRNKGNFPGRFSGRQFSNSRSEMNVSTLELGDSALYLCASSRSLDTEAFFGQGTRLTVV.

The V call is TRBV28, the J call TRBJ1-5. CDR1 and CDR2 from the germline V gene are MDHEN and SYDVKM. The CDR3 length is 13 residues. The CDR3 loop reads CASSLLQNQPQHF.

This sequence joins TRBV7-9 and TRBJ1-4; the TCRdb call, TRBD1, lacks DNA for checking. CDR1 SEHNR and CDR2 FQNEAQ come from the germline V gene (reference sequence). This CDR3 has 13 residues. Here the CDR3 reads CATDWGGDEKLFF.

The rearrangement joins TRBV19 to TRBJ2-4. The V gene's germline CDR1 is LNHDA and CDR2 SQIVND (reference sequence). The CDR3 extends over 15 amino acids. The CDR3 loop is CASNELRGAKNIQYF.

This chain links TRBV2 with TRBJ2-7. Germline V CDR1 and CDR2: SNHLY, FYNNEI. This CDR3 is 13 amino acids long. CDR3: CASVSANGYEQYF.

V and J are TRBV27 and TRBJ2-7; lacking DNA, the TRBD1 call made by TCRdb goes unchecked. From germline, CDR1 is MNHEY and CDR2 SMNVEV (reference sequence). There are 12 residues in the CDR3. CDR3 sequence: CASGWGGAVQYF.

This chain links TRBV30 with TRBJ2-1; the TRBD1 assignment by TCRdb is unverifiable without DNA. In germline, CDR1 is GTSNPN, CDR2 SVGIG (reference sequence). The CDR3 extends over 14 amino acids. The CDR3 sequence is CAWSVGDNYNEQFF.

The genes are TRBV28 and TRBJ2-7; TCRdb's D call of TRBD1 is untestable without DNA. The germline V gene has CDR1 MDHEN and CDR2 SYDVKM. This CDR3 is 15 amino acids long. CDR3 protein: CASTVGQGFSYEQYF. Full variable domain (remainder filled in from reference TRBV28 and TRBJ2-7): DVKVTQSSRYLVKRTGEKVFLECVQDMDHENMFWYRQDPGLGLRLIYFSYDVKMKEKGDIPEGYSVSREKKERFSLILESASTNQTSMYLCASTVGQGFSYEQYFGPGTRLTVT.